This TCR beta chain came from a study of blood T cell repertoires in COVID-19. Study context: Material from acute and convalescent COVID-19 was sourced from the United States, Italy and Spain.

Participants were aged about 18 to 89 years, lived in 24 US areas, and enrolled virtually. This CDR3 region has 13 residues. Trimming at V came to 8 bases and at J to 10 bases, leaving 7 bases not matched to a gene. Clones were sequenced by immunoSEQ multiplex PCR, and TCRdb holds only the in-frame ones, with some missing. Among roughly 250,000 clones listed, around 91% were seen once. V and J are TRBV12-3 or TRBV12-4 and TRBJ1-6, with TRBD1 identical over 8 bases. This clonotype originated in a woman between 18 and 30 years old who had recovered from COVID-19. The sequencing input was PBMCs or T cells enriched from blood (not recorded which). The CDR3: CASWTGYGSPLHF. As DNA, the CDR3 is TGTGCCAGCTGGACAGGGTATGGCTCACCCCTCCACTTT.